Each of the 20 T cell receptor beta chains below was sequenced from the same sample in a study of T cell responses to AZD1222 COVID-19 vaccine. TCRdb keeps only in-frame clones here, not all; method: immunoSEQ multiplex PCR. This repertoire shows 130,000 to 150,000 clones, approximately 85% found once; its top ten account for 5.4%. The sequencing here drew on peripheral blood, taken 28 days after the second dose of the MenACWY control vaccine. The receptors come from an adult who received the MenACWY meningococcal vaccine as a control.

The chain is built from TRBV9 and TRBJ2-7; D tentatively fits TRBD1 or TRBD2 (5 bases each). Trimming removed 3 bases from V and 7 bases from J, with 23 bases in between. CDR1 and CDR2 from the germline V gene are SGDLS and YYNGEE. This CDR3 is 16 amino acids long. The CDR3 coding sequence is TGTGCCAGCAGCGGGGGCGGGTCACGGGGAATCGGGGAGCAGTACTTC. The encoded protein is CASSGGGSRGIGEQYF.

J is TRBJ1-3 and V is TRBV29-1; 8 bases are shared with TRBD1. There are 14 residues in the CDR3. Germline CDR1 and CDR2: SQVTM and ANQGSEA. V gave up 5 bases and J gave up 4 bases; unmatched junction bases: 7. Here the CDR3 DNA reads TGCAGCGTTACCAGGGGGCTTGTCGGAAACACCATATATTTT. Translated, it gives CSVTRGLVGNTIYF.

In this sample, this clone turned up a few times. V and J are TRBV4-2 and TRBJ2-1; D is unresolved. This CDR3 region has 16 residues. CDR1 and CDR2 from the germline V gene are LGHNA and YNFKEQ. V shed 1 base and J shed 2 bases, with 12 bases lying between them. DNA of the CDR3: TGTGCCAGCAGCCAAGGGACCGGCGGCCCCTACAATGAGCAGTTCTTC. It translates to CASSQGTGGPYNEQFF.

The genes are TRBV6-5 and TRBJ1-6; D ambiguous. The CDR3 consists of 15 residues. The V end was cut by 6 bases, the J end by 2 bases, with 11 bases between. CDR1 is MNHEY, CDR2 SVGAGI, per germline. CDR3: CASRPYQAYNSPLHF. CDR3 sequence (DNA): TGTGCCAGCAGACCTTACCAGGCCTATAATTCACCCCTCCACTTT.

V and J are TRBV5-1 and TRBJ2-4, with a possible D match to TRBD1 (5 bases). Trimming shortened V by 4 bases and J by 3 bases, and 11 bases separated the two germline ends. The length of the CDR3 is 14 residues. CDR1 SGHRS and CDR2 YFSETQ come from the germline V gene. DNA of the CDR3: TGCGCCAGCAGCGGTACGACAGACAAAAACATTCAGTACTTC. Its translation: CASSGTTDKNIQYF.

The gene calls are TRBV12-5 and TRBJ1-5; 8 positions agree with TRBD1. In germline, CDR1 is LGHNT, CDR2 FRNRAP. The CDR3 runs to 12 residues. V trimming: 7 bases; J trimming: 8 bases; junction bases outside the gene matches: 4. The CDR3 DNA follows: TGTGCTAGTGCCAAACAGGGGGAGCCCCAGCATTTT. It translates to CASAKQGEPQHF.

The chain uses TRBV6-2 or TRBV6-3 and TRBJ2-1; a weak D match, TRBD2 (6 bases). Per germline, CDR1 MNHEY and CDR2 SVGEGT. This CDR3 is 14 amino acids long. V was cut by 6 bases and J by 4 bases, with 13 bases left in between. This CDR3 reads CASSLRDSYNEQFF. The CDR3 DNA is TGTGCCAGCAGCCTCCGGGACTCGTACAATGAGCAGTTCTTC.

CDR3 sequence (DNA): TGTGCCAGCAGTTTAGGTCAAGATCAGCCCCAGCATTTT. Amino acids: CASSLGQDQPQHF. The chain uses TRBV12-3 or TRBV12-4 and TRBJ1-5; D gene ambiguous. CDR3 length: 13 residues. V was shortened by 1 base and J by 5 bases, with 6 bases between the two germline ends.

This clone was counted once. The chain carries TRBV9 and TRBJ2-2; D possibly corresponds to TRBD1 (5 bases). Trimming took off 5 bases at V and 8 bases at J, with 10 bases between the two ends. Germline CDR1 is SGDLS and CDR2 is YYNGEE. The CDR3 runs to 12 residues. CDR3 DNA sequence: TGTGCCAGCAGGAAGGGGCCAGGGGAGCTGTTTTTT. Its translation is CASRKGPGELFF.

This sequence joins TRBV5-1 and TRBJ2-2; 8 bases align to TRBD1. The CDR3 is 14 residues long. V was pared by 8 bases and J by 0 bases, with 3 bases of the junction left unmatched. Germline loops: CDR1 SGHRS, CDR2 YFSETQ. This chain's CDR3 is CASSGQANTGELFF. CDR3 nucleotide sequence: TGCGCCAGTTCGGGACAGGCGAACACCGGGGAGCTGTTTTTT.

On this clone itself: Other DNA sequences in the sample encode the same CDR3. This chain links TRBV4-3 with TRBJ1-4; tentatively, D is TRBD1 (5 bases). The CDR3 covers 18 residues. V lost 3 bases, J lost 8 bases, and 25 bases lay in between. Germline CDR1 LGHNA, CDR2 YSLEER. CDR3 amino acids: CASSHTKGYQASGEKLFF. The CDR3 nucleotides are TGCGCCAGCAGCCACACCAAGGGGTACCAGGCGTCTGGGGAAAAACTGTTTTTT.

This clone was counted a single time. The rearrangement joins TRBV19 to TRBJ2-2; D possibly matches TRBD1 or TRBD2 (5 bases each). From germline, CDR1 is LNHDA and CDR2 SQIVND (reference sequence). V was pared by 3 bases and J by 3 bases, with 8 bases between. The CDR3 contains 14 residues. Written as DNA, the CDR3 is TGTGCCAGTAGTATTTCGGGACACACCGGGGAGCTGTTTTTT. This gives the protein CASSISGHTGELFF.

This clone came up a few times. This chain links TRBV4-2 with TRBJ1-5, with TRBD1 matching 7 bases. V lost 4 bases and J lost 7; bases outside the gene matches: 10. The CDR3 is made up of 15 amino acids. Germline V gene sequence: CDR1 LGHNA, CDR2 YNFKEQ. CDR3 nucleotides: TGTGCCAGCAGCCGTCGACAGGGTTCTGAACAGCCCCAGCATTTT. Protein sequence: CASSRRQGSEQPQHF.

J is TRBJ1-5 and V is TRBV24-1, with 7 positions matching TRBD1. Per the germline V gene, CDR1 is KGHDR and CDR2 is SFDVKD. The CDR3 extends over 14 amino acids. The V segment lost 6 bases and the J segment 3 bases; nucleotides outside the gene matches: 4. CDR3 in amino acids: CATSQQGTNQPQHF. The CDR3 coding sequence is TGTGCCACCAGTCAACAGGGGACCAATCAGCCCCAGCATTTT.

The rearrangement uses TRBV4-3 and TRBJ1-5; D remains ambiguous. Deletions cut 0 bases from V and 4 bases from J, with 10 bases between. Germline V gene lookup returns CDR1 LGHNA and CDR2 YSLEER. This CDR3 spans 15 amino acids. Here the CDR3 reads CASSQESAVNQPQHF. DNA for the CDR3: TGCGCCAGCAGCCAAGAGTCGGCAGTGAATCAGCCCCAGCATTTT.

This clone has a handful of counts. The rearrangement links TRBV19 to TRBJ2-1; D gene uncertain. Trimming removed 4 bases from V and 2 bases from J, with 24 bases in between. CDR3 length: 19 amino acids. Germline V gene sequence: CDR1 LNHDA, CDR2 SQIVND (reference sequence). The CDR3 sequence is CASSTSIYVRLPPYNEQFF. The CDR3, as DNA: TGTGCCAGTAGTACATCGATCTATGTAAGACTCCCCCCCTACAATGAGCAGTTCTTC.

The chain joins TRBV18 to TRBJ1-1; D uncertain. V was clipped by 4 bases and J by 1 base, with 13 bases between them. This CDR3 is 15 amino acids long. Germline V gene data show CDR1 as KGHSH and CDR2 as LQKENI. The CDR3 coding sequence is TGTGCCAGCTCACTCTTCGCCCCGGGGAACACTGAAGCTTTCTTT. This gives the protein CASSLFAPGNTEAFF.

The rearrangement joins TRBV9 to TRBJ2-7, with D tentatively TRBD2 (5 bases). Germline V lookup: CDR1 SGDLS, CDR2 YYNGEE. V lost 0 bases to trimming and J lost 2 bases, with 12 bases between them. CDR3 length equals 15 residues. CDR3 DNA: TGTGCCAGCAGCGTAGGCCCCGGGGTTGCCTACGAGCAGTACTTC. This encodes CASSVGPGVAYEQYF.

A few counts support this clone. CDR3 bases: TGCGCCAGCAGCCAGATACCGACTAGCAACTACGAGCAGTACTTC. It codes for CASSQIPTSNYEQYF. The chain combines TRBV4-1 with TRBJ2-7; 7 bases are a match to TRBD2. Germline trimming cut 3 bases from V and 3 bases from J; bases unmatched to any gene: 8. This CDR3 has 15 residues. In germline, CDR1 is MGHRA, CDR2 YSYEKL.

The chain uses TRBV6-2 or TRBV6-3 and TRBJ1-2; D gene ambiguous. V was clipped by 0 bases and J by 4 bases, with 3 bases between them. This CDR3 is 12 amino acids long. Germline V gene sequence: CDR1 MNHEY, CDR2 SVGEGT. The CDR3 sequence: CASSYSTYGYTF. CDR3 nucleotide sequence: TGTGCCAGCAGTTACTCTACCTATGGCTACACCTTC.